The 22 T cell receptor beta chains below were found in one sample sequenced in a study of lymphopenia after photon versus proton radiotherapy (dated by TCRdb to about 2019). Library creation used the immunoSEQ multiplex PCR assay. TCRdb provides this immuneACCESS table in a form limited to in-frame rearrangements. Some clones are lacking; in checked studies, under half of them reflect an unresolved V gene, and why the rest are absent is not known. The table for this sample lists about 16,000 clones; 70% to 90% of them were counted only once. Around a tenth of the sample goes to the ten largest clones. The source was peripheral blood, collected from a patient treated with proton-based radiotherapy. The receptors derive from a man in his 70s with pancreatic cancer.

The chain recombines TRBV2 with TRBJ1-1, with D perhaps matching TRBD1 (6 bases). V lost 5 bases to trimming and J lost 0 bases, with 13 bases between them. Germline values: CDR1 SNHLY, CDR2 FYNNEI. The CDR3 has 15 amino acids. CDR3 residues: CASSRDTAMNTEAFF. CDR3 in DNA: TGTGCCAGCAGTAGGGACACTGCTATGAACACTGAAGCTTTCTTT.

This chain connects TRBV21-1 to TRBJ1-2; TRBD1 is the table's D call and was not checked against the DNA. TRBV21-1 is a listed pseudogene. The CDR3 extends over 17 amino acids. The CDR3 DNA reads TGTGCCAGCAGCAAAGCCTCCTCGGACAGGGACTGCTATGGCTACACCTTC. This translates into CASSKASSDRDCYGYTF.

The V and J genes are TRBV6-1 and TRBJ2-1, with TRBD1 identical over 9 bases. Germline V lookup: CDR1 MNHNS, CDR2 SASEGT. V trimming: 6 bases; J trimming: 6 bases; junction bases outside the gene matches: 9. The CDR3 has 15 amino acids. DNA for the CDR3: TGTGCCAGCAGCGGTCCCGGGACAGGGTCCAATGAGCAGTTCTTC. It is translated as CASSGPGTGSNEQFF.

V usage is TRBV5-5 and J usage is TRBJ1-2; D remains ambiguous. Looked up from germline, CDR1 is SGHKS and CDR2 is YYEKEE (reference sequence). Trimming removed 4 bases at V and 4 bases at J, with 17 bases between. The CDR3 length is 15 residues. The CDR3 nucleotides are TGTGCCAGCAGCCCCGTCCATAACCAGATCTATGGCTACACCTTC. Translation: CASSPVHNQIYGYTF. The variable domain in full, completed from reference TRBV5-5 and TRBJ1-2, reads DAGVTQSPTHLIKTRGQQVTLRCSPISGHKSVSWYQQVLGQGPQFIFQYYEKEERGRGNFPDRFSARQFPNYSSELNVNALLLGDSALYLCASSPVHNQIYGYTFGSGTRLTVV.

This clone appeared a few times. V usage is TRBV10-1 and J usage is TRBJ1-2; 7 nucleotides line up with TRBD1. The CDR3 is 13 residues long. Losses at the gene ends were 0 bases for V and 8 bases for J; bases not matched to a gene: 3. Germline V lookup: CDR1 WNHNN, CDR2 SYGVQD (reference sequence). CDR3 nucleotide sequence: TGCGCCAGCAGTGAGTCAGGGGGCCGGGGCTACACCTTC. This encodes CASSESGGRGYTF.

In this sample, this clone turned up a few times. The CDR3, as DNA: TGTGCCTGTGGGACAGCCTCGCTGAGCTCTGGAAACACCATATATTTT. It encodes CACGTASLSSGNTIYF. The chain carries TRBV30 and TRBJ1-3; TRBD1 agrees at 7 bases. Trimming removed 6 bases from V and 0 bases from J; junction bases left unmatched: 11. CDR3 length: 16 amino acids. The germline V gene encodes CDR1 GTSNPN and CDR2 SVGIG (reference sequence).

This chain joins TRBV7-9 and TRBJ2-1; 7 nucleotides align to TRBD1. Per the germline V gene, CDR1 is SEHNR and CDR2 is FQNEAQ (reference sequence). Trimming took 5 bases from V and 3 from J; bases not matched to a gene: 4. This CDR3 region has 14 residues. The chain's CDR3 is CASSNRQGYNEQFF. The DNA for the CDR3 is TGTGCCAGCAGCAATCGACAGGGCTACAATGAGCAGTTCTTC.

This clone was picked up a small number of times. This chain uses TRBV27 with TRBJ1-5, with TRBD1 matching 7 bases. Germline values: CDR1 MNHEY, CDR2 SMNVEV (reference sequence). The trim removed 5 bases at V and 5 bases at J, leaving 3 bases unmatched. This CDR3 comprises 13 residues. CDR3 protein: CASSPGGYQPQHF. CDR3 in DNA: TGTGCCAGCAGTCCAGGGGGGTATCAGCCCCAGCATTTT.

This sequence joins TRBV11-2 and TRBJ2-1; D is possibly TRBD1 or TRBD2 (5 bases each). Germline CDR1 reads SGHAT; CDR2 reads FQNNGV. CDR3 length equals 11 residues. In DNA, the CDR3 is TGTTCAGGGAGTAGAGCCAATGAGCAGTTCTTC. Translating gives CSGSRANEQFF.

The chain uses TRBV5-4 and TRBJ1-1; TRBD1 matches at 7 bases. The CDR3 sequence is 15 residues long. Germline V gene sequence: CDR1 SGHNT, CDR2 YYREEE (reference sequence). J gave up 0 bases and V 4 bases, and 6 bases lay outside the gene matches. The CDR3 DNA reads TGTGCCAGCAGCATAGCGGGACAGATGAACACTGAAGCTTTCTTT. This sequence encodes CASSIAGQMNTEAFF.

This chain links TRBV27 with TRBJ2-1, with 7 bases matching TRBD2. The CDR3 extends over 16 amino acids. The trim removed 5 bases at V and 0 bases at J, leaving 7 bases unmatched. The germline gives CDR1 MNHEY, CDR2 SMNVEV (reference sequence). CDR3 region: CASSVRDYYSYNEQFF. CDR3 coding DNA: TGTGCCAGCAGTGTCCGGGACTACTACTCCTACAATGAGCAGTTCTTC.

For the CDR3, the DNA is TGTGCCAGCAGCCAATCTGGGAGCTGGGGGGCCTACGAGCAGTACTTC. It specifies CASSQSGSWGAYEQYF. This chain links TRBV11-3 with TRBJ2-7; maybe TRBD2 (6 bases). The CDR3 contains 16 residues. V lost 5 bases and J lost 2, with 19 bases in between. The germline gives CDR1 SGHNT, CDR2 YENEEA.

This clone was recorded only once. V and J are TRBV5-1 and TRBJ2-1; D uncertain. Trimming took 0 bases from V and 7 from J, leaving 11 bases between them. The germline gives CDR1 SGHRS, CDR2 YFSETQ. The CDR3 covers 14 residues. The CDR3 reads CASSLVTGPNEQFF. The CDR3 DNA reads TGCGCCAGCAGCTTGGTAACGGGCCCGAATGAGCAGTTCTTC.

The J gene is TRBJ2-3, the V gene TRBV7-3; D possibly corresponds to TRBD2 (5 bases). The CDR3 covers 14 residues. Trimming took 5 bases from V and 1 from J, leaving 10 bases between them. Germline CDR1 reads SGHTA; CDR2 reads FQGTGA. The CDR3 region has the DNA TGTGCCAGCAGCCGAGAGGGTGGCACAGATACGCAGTATTTT. It is translated as CASSREGGTDTQYF.

The rearrangement uses TRBV27 and TRBJ1-2; 10 positions match TRBD1. The CDR3 consists of 15 residues. The J segment lost 1 base and the V segment lost 4 bases, leaving 3 bases of the junction unmatched. Germline assignment: CDR1 MNHEY and CDR2 SMNVEV (reference sequence). The DNA for the CDR3 is TGTGCCAGCAGTTGGGGACAGGGGATTAACTATGGCTACACCTTC. Translating gives CASSWGQGINYGYTF.

This clone was seen a handful of times. The rearrangement links TRBV7-9 to TRBJ2-1; TRBD2 might be the D (6 bases). Looked up from germline, CDR1 is SEHNR and CDR2 is FQNEAQ (reference sequence). The V end lost 3 bases, the J end lost 8 bases, and 20 bases lay between the germline ends. The CDR3 consists of 16 residues. CDR3 region: CASSFPAGPGEDEQFF. CDR3 coding DNA: TGTGCCAGCAGCTTCCCGGCTGGACCCGGGGAGGATGAGCAGTTCTTC. Using reference TRBV7-9 and TRBJ2-1 for the parts outside the CDR3, the full variable domain is DTGVSQNPRHKITKRGQNVTFRCDPISEHNRLYWYRQTLGQGPEFLTYFQNEAQLEKSRLLSDRFSAERPKGSFSTLEIQRTEQGDSAMYLCASSFPAGPGEDEQFFGPGTRLTVL.

The CDR3 DNA sequence: TGTGCCAGCAGCCCTGGGGACAGGGGGCTGGCAGATACGCAGTATTTT. It translates to CASSPGDRGLADTQYF. The chain joins TRBV7-9 to TRBJ2-3; 12 nucleotides align to TRBD1. V was clipped by 5 bases and J by 4 bases; unmatched bases: 7. This CDR3 region has 16 residues. Germline CDR1 reads SEHNR; CDR2 reads FQNEAQ (reference sequence).

The rearrangement joins TRBV19 to TRBJ1-2; 7 bases are a match to TRBD1. The length of the CDR3 is 16 residues. Trimming at V came to 5 bases and at J to 8 bases, leaving 17 bases not matched to a gene. Germline V gives CDR1 LNHDA, CDR2 SQIVND (reference sequence). CDR3 loop: CASSLGPTGLSGGYTF. CDR3 sequence (DNA): TGTGCCAGTAGTTTAGGGCCGACAGGGCTAAGCGGCGGCTACACCTTC.

The chain links TRBV6-5 to TRBJ2-1, with 14 nucleotides matching TRBD2. This CDR3 is built from 15 residues. CDR1 and CDR2 (germline): MNHEY, SVGAGI. Germline trimming cut 4 bases from V and 9 bases from J; bases unmatched to any gene: 5. CDR3 sequence: CASSFGTSGRIEQFF. The CDR3 DNA reads TGTGCCAGCAGTTTCGGGACTAGCGGGAGAATTGAGCAGTTCTTC.

The chain joins TRBV2 to TRBJ1-1, with D perhaps matching TRBD1 (5 bases). The V and J ends lost 9 bases and 0 bases respectively, with 17 bases between them. CDR3 size: 15 residues. CDR1 is SNHLY and CDR2 is FYNNEI in the germline V gene. The CDR3 reads CASPPPTGMNTEAFF. Here the CDR3 DNA reads TGTGCCAGTCCCCCGCCCACAGGAATGAACACTGAAGCTTTCTTT. The full variable domain, its missing parts supplied by reference TRBV2 and TRBJ1-1, is EPEVTQTPSHQVTQMGQEVILRCVPISNHLYFYWYRQILGQKVEFLVSFYNNEISEKSEIFDDQFSVERPDGSNFTLKIRSTKLEDSAMYFCASPPPTGMNTEAFFGQGTRLTVV.

The rearrangement uses TRBV5-1 and TRBJ1-5, with D uncertain. The CDR3 has 13 amino acids. Per germline, CDR1 SGHRS and CDR2 YFSETQ. Trimming removed 4 bases at V and 7 bases at J, with 12 bases between. CDR3 residues: CASSPEQDQPQHF. The CDR3 region has the DNA TGCGCCAGCAGCCCAGAGCAAGACCAGCCCCAGCATTTT.

The V and J genes are TRBV5-4 and TRBJ2-5; D is undetermined. This CDR3 is built from 15 residues. Trimming removed 0 bases at V and 0 bases at J, with 9 bases between. Germline CDR1 and CDR2: SGHNT and YYREEE (reference sequence). The CDR3 DNA is TGTGCCAGCAGCTTGGATGGCGCTCACCAAGAGACCCAGTACTTC. Translating it yields CASSLDGAHQETQYF.